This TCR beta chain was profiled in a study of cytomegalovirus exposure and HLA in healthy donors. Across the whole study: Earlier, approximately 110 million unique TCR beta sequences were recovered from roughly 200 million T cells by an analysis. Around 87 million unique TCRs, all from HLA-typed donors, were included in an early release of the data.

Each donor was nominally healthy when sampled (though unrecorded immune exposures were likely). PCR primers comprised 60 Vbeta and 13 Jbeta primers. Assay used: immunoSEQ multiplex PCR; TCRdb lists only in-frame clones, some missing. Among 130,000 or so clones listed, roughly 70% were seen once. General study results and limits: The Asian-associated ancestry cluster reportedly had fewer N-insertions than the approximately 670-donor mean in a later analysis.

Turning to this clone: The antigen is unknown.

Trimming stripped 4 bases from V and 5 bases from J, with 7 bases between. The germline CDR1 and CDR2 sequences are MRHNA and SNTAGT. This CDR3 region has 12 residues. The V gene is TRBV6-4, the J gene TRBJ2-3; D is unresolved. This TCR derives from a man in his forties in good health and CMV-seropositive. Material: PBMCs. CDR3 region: CASSATGDTQYF. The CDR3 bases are TGTGCCAGCAGTGCTACTGGAGATACGCAGTATTTT.